These T cell receptor beta chains were read from a single sample in a study of blood T cell repertoires in COVID-19. Libraries were prepared by immunoSEQ multiplex PCR; TCRdb keeps only in-frame clonotypes and omits some of them. Here the sample spans fewer than 200,000 clones, roughly 72% being singletons. Sequences were obtained from peripheral blood. The receptors here all came from an elderly woman with acute or convalescent COVID-19. The CDR3 runs from the conserved cysteine through the conserved F or W. Each record gives: D gene, clone size, V gene, J gene, CDR3 length, CDR3 DNA, CDR3 protein. The D gene is left open where the match is weak. Expanded clones get a size class; other rows say once, few or many, or leave the size out.

D gene: TRBD1; clone size: NA; V gene: TRBV30; J gene: TRBJ2-7; CDR3 length: 14; CDR3 DNA: TGTGCCTGGAGATTCAAGGGACAGTTACCCGAGCAGTACTTC; CDR3 protein: CAWRFKGQLPEQYF
D gene: NA; clone size: NA; V gene: TRBV19; J gene: TRBJ2-2; CDR3 length: 15; CDR3 DNA: TGTGCCACCAAAACTGGACAGCTGAACACCGGGGAGCTGTTTTTT; CDR3 protein: CATKTGQLNTGELFF
D gene: TRBD1; clone size: NA; V gene: TRBV27; J gene: TRBJ1-2; CDR3 length: 15; CDR3 DNA: TGTGCCAGCAGTTTAAATCTGGGACAGCCCTATGGCTACACCTTC; CDR3 protein: CASSLNLGQPYGYTF
D gene: NA; clone size: NA; V gene: TRBV4-3; J gene: TRBJ1-4; CDR3 length: 13; CDR3 DNA: TGCGCCAGCAGCCAGTCACTGGTAGAAAAACTGTTTTTT; CDR3 protein: CASSQSLVEKLFF
D gene: NA; clone size: NA; V gene: TRBV7-9; J gene: TRBJ2-3; CDR3 length: 17; CDR3 DNA: TGTGCCAGCAGCCCCCAGGGCGGGGGACAGGTCACAGATACGCAGTATTTT; CDR3 protein: CASSPQGGGQVTDTQYF
D gene: TRBD1; clone size: NA; V gene: TRBV30; J gene: TRBJ1-2; CDR3 length: 15; CDR3 DNA: TGTGCCTGGATCCCGGGAGTTGACAGGGAGTATGGCTACACCTTC; CDR3 protein: CAWIPGVDREYGYTF
D gene: NA; clone size: NA; V gene: TRBV7-9; J gene: TRBJ1-4; CDR3 length: 14; CDR3 DNA: TGTGCCAGCAGCCCACATGTAACTAATGAAAAACTGTTTTTT; CDR3 protein: CASSPHVTNEKLFF
D gene: NA; clone size: NA; V gene: TRBV25-1; J gene: TRBJ1-3; CDR3 length: 16; CDR3 DNA: TGTGCCAGCAGTGCTAAGACAGCCTTCTCTGGAAACACCATATATTTT; CDR3 protein: CASSAKTAFSGNTIYF
D gene: NA; clone size: few; V gene: TRBV2; J gene: TRBJ2-3; CDR3 length: 18; CDR3 DNA: TGTGCCAGCAGTGAAGCGGTCGGGAGTCCGTTCTATGGGGATACGCAGTATTTT; CDR3 protein: CASSEAVGSPFYGDTQYF
D gene: NA; clone size: NA; V gene: TRBV29-1; J gene: TRBJ1-5; CDR3 length: 13; CDR3 DNA: TGCAGCGTTCTTCGGGGAGCAGGCGAGCCCCAGCATTTT; CDR3 protein: CSVLRGAGEPQHF
D gene: NA; clone size: NA; V gene: TRBV29-1; J gene: TRBJ2-3; CDR3 length: 14; CDR3 DNA: TGCAGCGTTGTGGCAGGGGCTATCACAGATACGCAGTATTTT; CDR3 protein: CSVVAGAITDTQYF
D gene: NA; clone size: NA; V gene: TRBV19; J gene: TRBJ1-4; CDR3 length: 15; CDR3 DNA: TGTGCCAGTAGTATAACTTCGGGGAGTAATGAAAAACTGTTTTTT; CDR3 protein: CASSITSGSNEKLFF
D gene: NA; clone size: NA; V gene: TRBV6-6; J gene: TRBJ1-1; CDR3 length: 13; CDR3 DNA: TGTGCCAGCAGTCAACAGGGGAACACTGAAGCTTTCTTT; CDR3 protein: CASSQQGNTEAFF
D gene: NA; clone size: NA; V gene: TRBV29-1; J gene: TRBJ2-7; CDR3 length: 13; CDR3 DNA: TGCAGCGTTGCGTGGCAGGAACAACGCGAGCAGTACTTC; CDR3 protein: CSVAWQEQREQYF
D gene: NA; clone size: NA; V gene: TRBV18; J gene: TRBJ2-2; CDR3 length: 16; CDR3 DNA: TGTGCCAGCTCACCTAGCAACCCCCGGGGCACCGGGGAGCTGTTTTTT; CDR3 protein: CASSPSNPRGTGELFF
D gene: TRBD1; clone size: NA; V gene: TRBV6-5; J gene: TRBJ2-3; CDR3 length: 14; CDR3 DNA: TGTGCCAGCAGTTGGGACAGGTCCACAGATACGCAGTATTTT; CDR3 protein: CASSWDRSTDTQYF
D gene: NA; clone size: NA; V gene: TRBV27; J gene: TRBJ1-1; CDR3 length: 13; CDR3 DNA: TGTGCCAGCAGTTTCAACGGGAGGACTGAAGCTTTCTTT; CDR3 protein: CASSFNGRTEAFF
D gene: NA; clone size: few; V gene: TRBV7-8; J gene: TRBJ1-1; CDR3 length: 14; CDR3 DNA: TGTGCCAGCAGCTCGGGGGTGGGCGTTTCTGAAGCTTTCTTT; CDR3 protein: CASSSGVGVSEAFF
D gene: TRBD1; clone size: NA; V gene: TRBV11-1; J gene: TRBJ1-1; CDR3 length: 12; CDR3 DNA: TGTGCCAGCAGCGAGGACAGGGCTGAAGCTTTCTTT; CDR3 protein: CASSEDRAEAFF
D gene: NA; clone size: NA; V gene: TRBV7-2; J gene: TRBJ2-3; CDR3 length: 15; CDR3 DNA: TGTGCCAGCAGCCTAGGTCTCTTAGTCGCAGATACGCAGTATTTT; CDR3 protein: CASSLGLLVADTQYF
D gene: NA; clone size: once; V gene: TRBV7-9; J gene: TRBJ2-5; CDR3 length: 12; CDR3 DNA: TGTGCCAGCAAAGAGGGGGATGGGACCCAGTACTTC; CDR3 protein: CASKEGDGTQYF
D gene: NA; clone size: NA; V gene: TRBV2; J gene: TRBJ2-3; CDR3 length: 11; CDR3 DNA: TGTGCCAGCAAGCTAAGCGATACGCAGTATTTT; CDR3 protein: CASKLSDTQYF
D gene: NA; clone size: few; V gene: TRBV19; J gene: TRBJ1-2; CDR3 length: 15; CDR3 DNA: TGTGCCAGTACCGTTCTGTCTTTTTCCTCCTATGGCTACACCTTC; CDR3 protein: CASTVLSFSSYGYTF
D gene: NA; clone size: NA; V gene: TRBV5-1; J gene: TRBJ2-5; CDR3 length: 15; CDR3 DNA: TGCGCCAGCAGCCCCGGGACTCGCGGGTGGGAGACCCAGTACTTC; CDR3 protein: CASSPGTRGWETQYF
D gene: TRBD1; clone size: NA; V gene: TRBV19; J gene: TRBJ1-4; CDR3 length: 19; CDR3 DNA: TGTGCCAGTAATCATCATACGCGTACGGGACAGGCGTCTAATGAAAAACTGTTTTTT; CDR3 protein: CASNHHTRTGQASNEKLFF
D gene: TRBD1; clone size: NA; V gene: TRBV19; J gene: TRBJ1-2; CDR3 length: 14; CDR3 DNA: TGTGCCAGTAACTACGACAGGGCAAACTATGGCTACACCTTC; CDR3 protein: CASNYDRANYGYTF
D gene: TRBD2; clone size: NA; V gene: TRBV18; J gene: TRBJ2-1; CDR3 length: 15; CDR3 DNA: TGCGCCAGCTCACTGGCTAGCGGGGGTTACAATGAGCAGTTCTTC; CDR3 protein: CASSLASGGYNEQFF
D gene: NA; clone size: few; V gene: TRBV5-5; J gene: TRBJ1-5; CDR3 length: 15; CDR3 DNA: TGTGCCAGCAGCTTGGACGGGGATTGGAATCAGCCCCAGCATTTT; CDR3 protein: CASSLDGDWNQPQHF
D gene: NA; clone size: NA; V gene: TRBV5-4; J gene: TRBJ1-2; CDR3 length: 15; CDR3 DNA: TGTGCCAGCAGCTATCGGTCCGGGATCGACTATGGCTACACCTTC; CDR3 protein: CASSYRSGIDYGYTF
D gene: NA; clone size: few; V gene: TRBV10-3; J gene: TRBJ2-2; CDR3 length: 12; CDR3 DNA: TGTGCCATCACCCCAGGGACCGGGGAGCTGTTTTTT; CDR3 protein: CAITPGTGELFF
D gene: NA; clone size: NA; V gene: TRBV12-3/TRBV12-4; J gene: TRBJ2-5; CDR3 length: 12; CDR3 DNA: TGTGCCAGCAAGGCAGCAGGGGAGACCCAGTACTTC; CDR3 protein: CASKAAGETQYF
D gene: TRBD2; clone size: NA; V gene: TRBV4-2; J gene: TRBJ2-7; CDR3 length: 14; CDR3 DNA: TGTGCCAGCAGCCAAACTAGCGAGAGCTACGAGCAGTACTTC; CDR3 protein: CASSQTSESYEQYF
D gene: TRBD1; clone size: NA; V gene: TRBV7-9; J gene: TRBJ2-4; CDR3 length: 15; CDR3 DNA: TGTGCCAGCAGCCCGGACGGACAGGGCGGGCCCATTCAGTACTTC; CDR3 protein: CASSPDGQGGPIQYF
D gene: TRBD1; clone size: few; V gene: TRBV5-6; J gene: TRBJ2-7; CDR3 length: 17; CDR3 DNA: TGTGCCAGCAGCCATTCGACCCGGACAGGGAAGATGGGCGAGCAGTACTTC; CDR3 protein: CASSHSTRTGKMGEQYF
D gene: TRBD1; clone size: NA; V gene: TRBV10-3; J gene: TRBJ2-7; CDR3 length: 14; CDR3 DNA: TGTGCCATCAGGGGACAGGCCTCCTTGGGGGAGCAGTACTTC; CDR3 protein: CAIRGQASLGEQYF
D gene: NA; clone size: NA; V gene: TRBV28; J gene: TRBJ1-6; CDR3 length: 15; CDR3 DNA: TGTGCCAGCAGTACATACCGGGACACCTATTCACCCCTCCACTTT; CDR3 protein: CASSTYRDTYSPLHF
D gene: NA; clone size: once; V gene: TRBV5-1; J gene: TRBJ2-4; CDR3 length: 17; CDR3 DNA: TGCGCCAGCAGCTTATCTGTTGCGGGATCAGCCAAAAACATTCAGTACTTC; CDR3 protein: CASSLSVAGSAKNIQYF
D gene: TRBD1; clone size: once; V gene: TRBV7-2; J gene: TRBJ1-3; CDR3 length: 17; CDR3 DNA: TGTGCCAGCAGCGTGGAGGGGGCCCGAGCCTCTGGAAACACCATATATTTT; CDR3 protein: CASSVEGARASGNTIYF
D gene: NA; clone size: few; V gene: TRBV11-3; J gene: TRBJ1-3; CDR3 length: 16; CDR3 DNA: TGTGCCAGCAGCGTCCGTTCTAGTGCGGCTGGAAACACCATATATTTT; CDR3 protein: CASSVRSSAAGNTIYF